This T cell receptor beta chain was captured in a study of EBV T-cell therapy then PD-1 blockade in nasopharyngeal carcinoma. Assay used: immunoSEQ multiplex PCR; TCRdb lists only in-frame clones, some missing. In the table there are 20,000 to 25,000 clones, 84% of which are singletons. Worth noting for this clone: Its matching antigen is unknown.

Noted time point: 266 days after commencement of treatment, after nivolumab therapy. Treatment: AdE1-LMPpoly-expanded autologous EBV-specific T-cell therapy followed by anti-PD-1 nivolumab. The receptor was isolated from a man in his forties with nasopharyngeal carcinoma. The sample in question was CD8+ T cells from blood, obtained around day 270 from a patient whose treatment included autologous EBV-specific T cells and nivolumab.

The CDR3: CASSQALGQGFHGYTF. CDR3 bases: TGCGCCAGCAGCCAGGCCCTTGGACAGGGTTTCCATGGCTACACCTTC. The chain carries TRBV4-1 and TRBJ1-2, with 8 bases aligning to TRBD1. CDR1 MGHRA and CDR2 YSYEKL come from the germline V gene. The CDR3 contains 16 residues. J was trimmed by 6 bases and V by 3 bases; bases with no gene match: 12.